These T cell receptor beta chains were read from a single sample in a study of blood T cell repertoires in COVID-19. Generated by immunoSEQ multiplex PCR, the TCRdb table keeps only in-frame clones and is missing some. The sample holds around 100,000 clones, roughly 84% seen once. Sequences were obtained from peripheral blood. These TCRs come from a human donor in a cohort sampled during active COVID-19. CDR3s include the opening cysteine and the closing phenylalanine or tryptophan. The D gene is left open where the match is weak. Clone size is not always given. Where it is, it says once, few, many or a class for expanded clones.

D gene	clone size	V gene	J gene	CDR3 DNA	CDR3 protein
TRBD2	-	TRBV7-2	TRBJ2-3	TGTGCCAGCAGCATCTCGACTAGCGGGGGGTGGACTAGCACAGATACGCAGTATTTT	CASSISTSGGWTSTDTQYF
TRBD1	-	TRBV28	TRBJ2-7	TGTGCCAGCAGTACCGGGACAGGGGTCTACGAGCAGTACTTC	CASSTGTGVYEQYF
-	few	TRBV30	TRBJ1-1	TGTGCCCTGAATGGGCAGATTAACACTGAAGCTTTCTTT	CALNGQINTEAFF
TRBD1	-	TRBV5-1	TRBJ2-7	TGCGCCAGCAGCTTGGGAGGGACAGGGGCAATCTCCTACGAGCAGTACTTC	CASSLGGTGAISYEQYF
-	few	TRBV2	TRBJ2-7	TGTGCCAGCAGTGATTCGTGGCGGGGAAGCTCCTACGAGCAGTACTTC	CASSDSWRGSSYEQYF
-	-	TRBV5-6	TRBJ2-5	TGTGCCAGCAGCTTGTGGGTTCTGGGGGGCCAAGAGACCCAGTACTTC	CASSLWVLGGQETQYF
TRBD1	few	TRBV9	TRBJ2-3	TGTGCCAGCAGCGTCGGACCGGGACAGAGCACAGATACGCAGTATTTT	CASSVGPGQSTDTQYF
-	once	TRBV6-2/TRBV6-3	TRBJ2-3	TGTGCCAGCAGTATCGACGGCGGGTTGGCAGATACGCAGTATTTT	CASSIDGGLADTQYF
TRBD2	-	TRBV28	TRBJ2-1	TGTGCCAGCAGTTTGGGACTAGCGGGAGCCAATGAGCAGTTCTTC	CASSLGLAGANEQFF
-	-	TRBV12-3/TRBV12-4	TRBJ2-2	TGTGCCAGCGGCCAGACCGGGGAGCTGTTTTTT	CASGQTGELFF
TRBD2	-	TRBV19	TRBJ2-1	TGTGCCAGTAGTACCCTTACTAGCGGTGAGCAGTTCTTC	CASSTLTSGEQFF
TRBD2	-	TRBV29-1	TRBJ2-3	TGCAGCGGCACCTCCACTAGCGGCAGCACAGATACGCAGTATTTT	CSGTSTSGSTDTQYF
-	-	TRBV12-3/TRBV12-4	TRBJ2-7	TGTGCCAGCAGAGCGGGGTCCCAGGGGGAGCAGTACTTC	CASRAGSQGEQYF
-	few	TRBV7-3	TRBJ2-2	TGTGCCAGCAGCTTAGACGGGGGGCGCACCGGGGAGCTGTTTTTT	CASSLDGGRTGELFF
TRBD1	-	TRBV30	TRBJ1-4	TGTGCCTGGGGGACAGGGTTTGAAAAACTGTTTTTT	CAWGTGFEKLFF
TRBD2	-	TRBV18	TRBJ2-1	TGTGCCAGCTCACCTTCGGCGGGAGTCAGTGAGCAGTTCTTC	CASSPSAGVSEQFF
-	-	TRBV5-4	TRBJ1-2	TGTGCCAGCAGCTTTCCCGGTTATGGCTACACCTTC	CASSFPGYGYTF
TRBD2	-	TRBV7-9	TRBJ2-7	TGTGCCAGCAGCTTAGCGCTCGGAGGGAGGGACGAGCAGTACTTC	CASSLALGGRDEQYF
TRBD1	-	TRBV11-3	TRBJ2-7	TGTGCCAGCAGCAAGGGACAGAGTTCCTACGAGCAGTACTTC	CASSKGQSSYEQYF
-	-	TRBV19	TRBJ2-7	TGTGCCAGTAGTATCTCGGGACTGATCTACGAGCAGTACTTC	CASSISGLIYEQYF
-	few	TRBV4-1	TRBJ2-2	TGCGCCAGCAGTGAATCACCCTCGGGCGGGGAGCTGTTTTTT	CASSESPSGGELFF
-	-	TRBV7-9	TRBJ2-1	TGTGCCAGCAGCTTACCGGGTGCGACCTACAATGAGCAGTTCTTC	CASSLPGATYNEQFF
TRBD1	-	TRBV5-1	TRBJ2-4	TGCGCCAGCAGCCCCCGACAGGGGATAGCCAAAAACATTCAGTACTTC	CASSPRQGIAKNIQYF
TRBD1	-	TRBV11-2	TRBJ2-1	TGTGCCAGCAGCTTAGGAAGTCCGGGACAGGGCCTCAATGAGCAGTTCTTC	CASSLGSPGQGLNEQFF
TRBD2	-	TRBV7-8	TRBJ2-7	TGTGCCAGCAGCTTAGTTAGCGGGGCAGTGCAGTACTTC	CASSLVSGAVQYF
TRBD1	-	TRBV7-9	TRBJ2-7	TGTGCCAGCAGCGATTCCGGGACAGGTTATTCCTACGAGCAGTACTTC	CASSDSGTGYSYEQYF
-	-	TRBV9	TRBJ2-3	TGTGCCAGCAGCGTAGGGGGGCTAAGCGATACGCAGTATTTT	CASSVGGLSDTQYF
-	-	TRBV11-2	TRBJ1-1	TGTGCCAGCAGCCCCGCGGCGGCCATGGGTGGGGACAACGCTGAAGCTTTCTTT	CASSPAAAMGGDNAEAFF
TRBD1	-	TRBV28	TRBJ2-1	TGTGCCAGCAGTTTACCGACAGGGTGGGATGAGCAGTTCTTC	CASSLPTGWDEQFF
TRBD2	-	TRBV6-5	TRBJ2-2	TGTGCCAGCAGGAAAGCGGGGTTGGACACCGGGGAGCTGTTTTTT	CASRKAGLDTGELFF
TRBD1	once	TRBV28	TRBJ2-7	TGTGCCAGCAGACCAAGGACAGGGTGGGCCTACGAGCAGTACTTC	CASRPRTGWAYEQYF
-	-	TRBV28	TRBJ2-7	TGTGCCAGCAGTCTGTACGAGCAGTACTTC	CASSLYEQYF